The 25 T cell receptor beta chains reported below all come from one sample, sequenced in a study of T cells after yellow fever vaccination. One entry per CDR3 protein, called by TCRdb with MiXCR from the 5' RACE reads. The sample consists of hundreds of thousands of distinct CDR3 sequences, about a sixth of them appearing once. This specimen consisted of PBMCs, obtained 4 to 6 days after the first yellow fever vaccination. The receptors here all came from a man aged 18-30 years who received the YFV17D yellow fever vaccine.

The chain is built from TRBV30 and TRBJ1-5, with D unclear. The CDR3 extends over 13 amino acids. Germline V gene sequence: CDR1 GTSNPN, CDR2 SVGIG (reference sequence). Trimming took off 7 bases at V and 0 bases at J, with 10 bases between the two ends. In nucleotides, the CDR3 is TGTGCCTTTAACTCGGATAGCAATCAGCCCCAGCATTTT. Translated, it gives CAFNSDSNQPQHF.

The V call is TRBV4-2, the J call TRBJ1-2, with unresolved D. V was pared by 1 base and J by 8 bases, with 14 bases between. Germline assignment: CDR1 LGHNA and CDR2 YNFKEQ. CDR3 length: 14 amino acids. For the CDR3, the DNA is TGTGCCAGCAGCCAAGTAGGCCGGGAGGGAGGCTACACCTTC. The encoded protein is CASSQVGREGGYTF.

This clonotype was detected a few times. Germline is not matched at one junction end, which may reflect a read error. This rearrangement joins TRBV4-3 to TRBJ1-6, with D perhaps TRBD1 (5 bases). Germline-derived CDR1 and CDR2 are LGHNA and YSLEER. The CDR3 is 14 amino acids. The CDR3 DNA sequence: TGCGCCAGCAGCCAAGACCTAACGAATGGGGCTCCGAGATTT. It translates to CASSQDLTNGAPRF.

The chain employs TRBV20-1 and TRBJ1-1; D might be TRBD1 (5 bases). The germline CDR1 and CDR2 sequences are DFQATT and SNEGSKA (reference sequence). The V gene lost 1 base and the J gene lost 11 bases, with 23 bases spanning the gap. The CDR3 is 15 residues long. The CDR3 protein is CSARGGFPGGVSAFF. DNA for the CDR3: TGCAGTGCTAGAGGGGGCTTTCCGGGAGGTGTGTCCGCTTTCTTT.

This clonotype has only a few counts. In nucleotides, the CDR3 is TGTGCCAGCAGCTTGGCCCCCCAGGGCCTGGACTACAATGAGCAGTTCTTC. It translates to CASSLAPQGLDYNEQFF. This rearrangement joins TRBV5-5 to TRBJ2-1; D perhaps matches TRBD1 (5 bases). The CDR3 covers 17 residues. V gave up 0 bases and J gave up 3 bases, with 16 bases separating them. The germline CDR1 and CDR2 sequences are SGHKS and YYEKEE (reference sequence).

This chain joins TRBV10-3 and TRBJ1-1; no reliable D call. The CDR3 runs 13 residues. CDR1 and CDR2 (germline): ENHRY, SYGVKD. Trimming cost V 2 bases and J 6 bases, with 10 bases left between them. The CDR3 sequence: CAISERTEAEAFF. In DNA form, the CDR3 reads TGTGCCATCAGTGAGAGGACGGAGGCTGAAGCTTTCTTT.

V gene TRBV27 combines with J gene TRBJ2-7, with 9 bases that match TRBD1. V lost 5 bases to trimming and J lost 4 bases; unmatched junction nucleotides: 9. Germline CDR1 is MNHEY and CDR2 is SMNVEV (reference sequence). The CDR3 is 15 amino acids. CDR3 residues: CASSGGTGYFYEQYF. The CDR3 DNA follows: TGTGCCAGCAGTGGGGGGACAGGGTATTTTTACGAGCAGTACTTC.

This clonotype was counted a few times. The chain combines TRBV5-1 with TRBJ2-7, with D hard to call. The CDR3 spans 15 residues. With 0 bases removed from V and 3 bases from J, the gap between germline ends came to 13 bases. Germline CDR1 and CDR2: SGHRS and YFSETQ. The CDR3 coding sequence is TGCGCCAGCAGCTTGGAGGGAAACCTAGTCTACGAGCAGTACTTC. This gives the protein CASSLEGNLVYEQYF.

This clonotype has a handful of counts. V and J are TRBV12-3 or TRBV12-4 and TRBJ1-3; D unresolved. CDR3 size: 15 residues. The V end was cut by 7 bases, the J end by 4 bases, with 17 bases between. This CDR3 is CASTGIIRPGNTIYF. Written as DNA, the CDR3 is TGTGCCAGCACCGGTATCATACGACCCGGAAACACCATATATTTT.

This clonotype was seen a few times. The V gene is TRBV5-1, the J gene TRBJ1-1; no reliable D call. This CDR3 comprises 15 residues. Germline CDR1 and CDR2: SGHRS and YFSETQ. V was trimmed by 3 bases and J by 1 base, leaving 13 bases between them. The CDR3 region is CASSWARRTNTEAFF. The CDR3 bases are TGCGCCAGCAGCTGGGCGAGACGGACGAACACTGAAGCTTTCTTT.

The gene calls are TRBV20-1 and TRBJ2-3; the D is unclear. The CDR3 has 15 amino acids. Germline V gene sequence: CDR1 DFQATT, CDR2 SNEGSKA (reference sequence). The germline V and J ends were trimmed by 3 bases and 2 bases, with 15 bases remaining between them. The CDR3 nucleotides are TGCAGTGCTAGTCCCCCACGCGTGTTCACAGATACGCAGTATTTT. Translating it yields CSASPPRVFTDTQYF.

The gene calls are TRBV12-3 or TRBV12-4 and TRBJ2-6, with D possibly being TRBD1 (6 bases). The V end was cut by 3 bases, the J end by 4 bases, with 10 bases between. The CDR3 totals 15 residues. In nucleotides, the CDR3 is TGTGCCAGCAGTTTCAGGGGTACCGGGGCCAACGTCCTGACTTTC. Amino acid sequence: CASSFRGTGANVLTF.

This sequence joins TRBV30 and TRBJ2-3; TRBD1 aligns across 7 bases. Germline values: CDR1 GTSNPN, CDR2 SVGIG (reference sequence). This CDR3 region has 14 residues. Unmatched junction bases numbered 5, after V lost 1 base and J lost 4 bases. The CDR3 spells CAWSADRVPDTQYF. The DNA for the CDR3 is TGTGCCTGGAGTGCAGACAGGGTCCCAGATACGCAGTATTTT. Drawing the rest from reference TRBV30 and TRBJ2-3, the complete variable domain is SQTIHQWPATLVQPVGSPLSLECTVEGTSNPNLYWYRQAAGRGLQLLFYSVGIGQISSEVPQNLSASRPQDRQFILSSKKLLLSDSGFYLCAWSADRVPDTQYFGPGTRLTVL.

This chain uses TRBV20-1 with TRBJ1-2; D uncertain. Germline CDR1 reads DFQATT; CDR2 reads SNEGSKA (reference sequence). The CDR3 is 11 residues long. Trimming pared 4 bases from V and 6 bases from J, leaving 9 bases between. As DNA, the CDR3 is TGCAGTGCTAAATCAGAGAATGGCTACACCTTC. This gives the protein CSAKSENGYTF.

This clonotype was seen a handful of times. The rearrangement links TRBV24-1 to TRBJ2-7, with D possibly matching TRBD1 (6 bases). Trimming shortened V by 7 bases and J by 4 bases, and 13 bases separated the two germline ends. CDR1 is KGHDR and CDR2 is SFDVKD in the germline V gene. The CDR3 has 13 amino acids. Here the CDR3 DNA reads TGTGCCACCAGGGGCCAAGGGGGATACGAGCAGTACTTC. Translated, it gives CATRGQGGYEQYF.

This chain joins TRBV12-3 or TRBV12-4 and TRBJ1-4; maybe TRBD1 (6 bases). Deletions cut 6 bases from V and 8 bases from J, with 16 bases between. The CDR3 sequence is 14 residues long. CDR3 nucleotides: TGTGCCAGCAGAGTAACAGGGAAGGGGGAAAAACTGTTTTTT. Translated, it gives CASRVTGKGEKLFF.

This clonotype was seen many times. CDR3 residues: CASSLAQTQYF. DNA for the CDR3: TGTGCCAGCAGTTTAGCACAGACCCAGTACTTC. This rearrangement joins TRBV12-3 or TRBV12-4 to TRBJ2-5; D call uncertain. Trimming removed 0 bases at V and 6 bases at J, with 2 bases between. This CDR3 region has 11 residues.

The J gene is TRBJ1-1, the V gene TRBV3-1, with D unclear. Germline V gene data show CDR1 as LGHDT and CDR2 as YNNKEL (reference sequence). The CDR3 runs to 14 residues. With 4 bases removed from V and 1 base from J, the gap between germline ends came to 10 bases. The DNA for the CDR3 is TGTGCCAGCAGCCCCCGACTTGGGAACACTGAAGCTTTCTTT. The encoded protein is CASSPRLGNTEAFF.

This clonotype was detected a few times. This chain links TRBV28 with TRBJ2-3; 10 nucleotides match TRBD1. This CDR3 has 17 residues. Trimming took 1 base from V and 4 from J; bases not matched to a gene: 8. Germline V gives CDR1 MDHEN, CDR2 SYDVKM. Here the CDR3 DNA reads TGTGCCAGCAGTTTATTGGGGGGACAGGGGATATCAGATACGCAGTATTTT. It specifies CASSLLGGQGISDTQYF.

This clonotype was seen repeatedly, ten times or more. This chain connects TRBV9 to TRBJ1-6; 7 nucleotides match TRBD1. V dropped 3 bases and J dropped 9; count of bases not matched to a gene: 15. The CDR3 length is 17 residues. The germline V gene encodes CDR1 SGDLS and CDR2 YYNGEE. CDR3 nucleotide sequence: TGTGCCAGCAGCGCCGACTCCCTCAGGGGGTTGGGTTCACCCCTCCACTTT. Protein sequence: CASSADSLRGLGSPLHF.

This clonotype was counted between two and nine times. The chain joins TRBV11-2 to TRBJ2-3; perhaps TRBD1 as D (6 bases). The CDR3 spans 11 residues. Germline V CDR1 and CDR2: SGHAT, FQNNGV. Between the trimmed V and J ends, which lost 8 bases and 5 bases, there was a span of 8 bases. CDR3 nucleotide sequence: TGTGCCAGCCTAGGGGGAGATACGCAGTATTTT. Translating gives CASLGGDTQYF.

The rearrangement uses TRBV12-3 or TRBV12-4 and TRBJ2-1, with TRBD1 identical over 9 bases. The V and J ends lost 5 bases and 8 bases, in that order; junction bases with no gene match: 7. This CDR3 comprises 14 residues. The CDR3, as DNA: TGTGCCAGCAGTACAGGGGGCTTTTTTGATGAGCAGTTCTTC. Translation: CASSTGGFFDEQFF.

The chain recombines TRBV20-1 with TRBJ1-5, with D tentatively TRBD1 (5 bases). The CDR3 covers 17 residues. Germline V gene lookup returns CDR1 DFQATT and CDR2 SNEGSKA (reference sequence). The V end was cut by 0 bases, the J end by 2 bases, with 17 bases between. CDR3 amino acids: CSARESLGAQGNQPQHF. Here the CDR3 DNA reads TGCAGTGCTAGAGAATCGCTAGGGGCACAGGGCAATCAGCCCCAGCATTTT.

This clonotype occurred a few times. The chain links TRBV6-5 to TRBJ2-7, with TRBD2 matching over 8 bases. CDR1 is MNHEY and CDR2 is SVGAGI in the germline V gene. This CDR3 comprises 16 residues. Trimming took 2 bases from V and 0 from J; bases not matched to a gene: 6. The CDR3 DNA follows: TGTGCCAGCAGTTACGGGACTAGGGACTCCTCCTACGAGCAGTACTTC. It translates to CASSYGTRDSSYEQYF.

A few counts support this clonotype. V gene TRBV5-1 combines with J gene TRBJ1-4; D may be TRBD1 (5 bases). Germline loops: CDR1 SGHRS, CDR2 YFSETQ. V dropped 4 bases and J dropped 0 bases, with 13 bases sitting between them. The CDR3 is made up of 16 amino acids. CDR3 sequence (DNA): TGCGCCAGCAGCATCGCCGGGGCAACAACTAATGAAAAACTGTTTTTT. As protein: CASSIAGATTNEKLFF.